The rows below give T cell receptor beta chains drawn from one sample of a study of cytomegalovirus exposure and HLA in healthy donors. Measured with immunoSEQ multiplex PCR; TCRdb has only the in-frame clones, and not every one. Here the sample spans over 150,000 clones, around 72% being singletons. Material: PBMCs. These receptor sequences come from a man aged 18-30 years in good health and CMV-seronegative. The CDR3 runs from the conserved cysteine through the conserved F or W. D genes are given only for firm matches. The size entry is marked missing in some rows and otherwise reads once, few, many or a size class.

TRBJ1-1 | once | TRBV19 | . | TGTGCCAGTAGTACTAGTGGCACTGAAGCTTTCTTT | CASSTSGTEAFF
TRBJ1-3 | once | TRBV7-9 | . | TGTGCCAGCAGCTTAGGAGTTCCAGGGGCTGGAAACACCATATATTTT | CASSLGVPGAGNTIYF
TRBJ2-3 | . | TRBV5-6 | TRBD2 | TGTGCCAGCAGCTTGTCACTAGCGGCCACAGATACGCAGTATTTT | CASSLSLAATDTQYF
TRBJ2-7 | . | TRBV10-2 | . | TGCGCCATCTTCTACCCGCTACGACAGGTGATCTACGAGCAGTACTTC | CAIFYPLRQVIYEQYF
TRBJ1-5 | . | TRBV4-1 | TRBD1 | TGCGCCAGCAGCCATATCTTCCGGGACAGGGGGCGTCAGCCCCAGCATTTT | CASSHIFRDRGRQPQHF
TRBJ2-7 | . | TRBV9 | . | TGTGCCAGCAGCCCAACTCCCAGGGGATACGAGCAGTACTTC | CASSPTPRGYEQYF
TRBJ2-7 | once | TRBV30 | . | TGTGCCTGGACCCCTAGGCAGGGAGGAGAGCAGTACTTC | CAWTPRQGGEQYF
TRBJ2-5 | . | TRBV13 | TRBD1 | TGTGCCAGCAGCTTAGAAAGGGACAGCCAAGAGACCCAGTACTTC | CASSLERDSQETQYF
TRBJ1-2 | . | TRBV9 | . | TGTGCCAGCAGCGTAGGGGGCAGGGTGGACGATGGCTACACCTTC | CASSVGGRVDDGYTF
TRBJ1-1 | medium-sized | TRBV2 | TRBD1 | TGTGCCAGCAGTCAGACAGGGGGAGGTACTGAAGCTTTCTTT | CASSQTGGGTEAFF
TRBJ1-1 | few | TRBV5-1 | . | TGCGCCAGCAGTCCCCGGGAGGGGTTGAACACTGAAGCTTTCTTT | CASSPREGLNTEAFF
TRBJ2-3 | few | TRBV9 | . | TGTGCCAGCAGCGTAGAGCCTCACACAGATACGCAGTATTTT | CASSVEPHTDTQYF
TRBJ2-1 | once | TRBV28 | TRBD2 | TGTGCCAGCAGTGGGACTATGGCGGGAGTAAATGAGCAGTTCTTC | CASSGTMAGVNEQFF
TRBJ2-1 | . | TRBV28 | . | TGTGCCAGCATCCCGGGACACGTATACAATGAGCAGTTCTTC | CASIPGHVYNEQFF
TRBJ1-1 | . | TRBV2 | . | TGTGCCAGCAGTGAAGCGCGACAGGCGAACACTGAAGCTTTCTTT | CASSEARQANTEAFF
TRBJ1-1 | . | TRBV2 | . | TGTGCCAGCAGTGAGAGAGGGGGGGCCCTTTCGGAGACTGAAGCTTTCTTT | CASSERGGALSETEAFF
TRBJ2-7 | . | TRBV6-5 | . | TGTGCCAGCAGTTCCTATGAGGGATTCGTACCCTACGAGCAGTACTTC | CASSSYEGFVPYEQYF
TRBJ1-3 | . | TRBV28 | . | TGTGCCAGCAGCCTAGGGGTGAATATCAGAAACACCATATATTTT | CASSLGVNIRNTIYF
TRBJ1-6 | . | TRBV6-1 | . | TGTGCCAGCAGCCAGAAATCCAATTCACCCCTCCACTTT | CASSQKSNSPLHF
TRBJ2-7 | . | TRBV6-5 | TRBD1 | TGTGCCAGCAGTCACTATCGGACAGGGGGCTCCTACGAGCAGTACTTC | CASSHYRTGGSYEQYF
TRBJ1-2 | . | TRBV4-3 | TRBD1 | TGCGCCAGCAGCCAGGACAGGGGTAATGGCTACACCTTC | CASSQDRGNGYTF
TRBJ1-5 | . | TRBV7-2 | . | TGTGCCAGCAGCCCCAACGCACACCCCGGGGGGCAGGGGCGCCGGCCCCAGCATTTT | CASSPNAHPGGQGRRPQHF
TRBJ2-3 | . | TRBV29-1 | TRBD2 | TGCAGCGCGGCGGGACTAGCGGGAGGGGATACGCAGTATTTT | CSAAGLAGGDTQYF
TRBJ2-5 | . | TRBV7-2 | . | TGTGCCAGCAGCCCCCCCGCCCGGGGGCAAGAGACCCAGTACTTC | CASSPPARGQETQYF
TRBJ2-7 | . | TRBV27 | . | TGTGCCAGCAGCCCCACACTAGCAGCGTCCTACGAGCAGTACTTC | CASSPTLAASYEQYF
TRBJ2-7 | . | TRBV6-5 | . | TGTGCCAGCAGTTACTCGACTGGTACCTACGAGCAGTACTTC | CASSYSTGTYEQYF
TRBJ2-1 | . | TRBV7-2 | TRBD2 | TGTGCCAGCACCCCCCTCAGGGCGGGAGAAGTAGAAGGTGAGCAGTTCTTC | CASTPLRAGEVEGEQFF
TRBJ2-7 | . | TRBV15 | . | TGTGCCACCAGCAGAGGTGCGTTTGTAAATCGGGGAAACGAGCAGTACTTC | CATSRGAFVNRGNEQYF
TRBJ2-3 | . | TRBV21-1 | . | TGTGCCAGCAGCAAAAGGCTAGCGGGAGGGCCCGTCTTAACAGATACGCAGTATTTT | CASSKRLAGGPVLTDTQYF
TRBJ2-7 | . | TRBV2 | TRBD2 | TGTGCCACCAACTTCGGGACTAGCGGGAGCGAGCAGTACTTC | CATNFGTSGSEQYF
TRBJ1-1 | . | TRBV7-9 | . | TGTGCCAGCAGCCCCGCGGGGGCGACTGAAGCTTTCTTT | CASSPAGATEAFF
TRBJ1-3 | . | TRBV6-4 | . | TGTGCCAGCCCCGATGGGAGCTCTGGAAACACCATATATTTT | CASPDGSSGNTIYF
TRBJ2-1 | . | TRBV9 | . | TGTGCCAGCAGCGACTCAAGTGGGAGCTCCTACAATGAGCAGTTCTTC | CASSDSSGSSYNEQFF
TRBJ2-7 | . | TRBV7-6 | TRBD2 | TGTGCCAGCAGCCGTTCTAGCGGGAGTTTCGACGAGCAGTACTTC | CASSRSSGSFDEQYF
TRBJ2-1 | . | TRBV11-3 | TRBD2 | TGTGCCAGCAGCTTAGATAGCGGGGGACCCAATGAGCAGTTCTTC | CASSLDSGGPNEQFF
TRBJ1-5 | few | TRBV6-4 | . | TGTGCCAGCAGAAGAGACAGACGGCAGCCCCAGCATTTT | CASRRDRRQPQHF
TRBJ1-2 | . | TRBV11-2 | . | TGTGCCAGCAGGCCTATACAGGGAAAGCCTGGCTACACCTTC | CASRPIQGKPGYTF
TRBJ2-7 | . | TRBV30 | TRBD2 | TGTGCCTGGGGACTAGCGGACTACTACGAGCAGTACTTC | CAWGLADYYEQYF
TRBJ2-3 | few | TRBV5-1 | TRBD2 | TGCGCCAGCAGCTCTTTAGCGGGAGTTGAAGATACGCAGTATTTT | CASSSLAGVEDTQYF
TRBJ1-4 | . | TRBV14 | . | TGTGCCAGCAGCCGATGGAGTACAACTAATGAAAAACTGTTTTTT | CASSRWSTTNEKLFF
TRBJ2-7 | few | TRBV7-2 | TRBD2 | TGTGCCAGCAGCCTCATGGGGGGGATCGAGCAGTACTTC | CASSLMGGIEQYF
TRBJ2-5 | once | TRBV5-5 | . | TGTGCCAGCAGCTTGGCTTCGAGGGAGACCCAGTACTTC | CASSLASRETQYF
TRBJ2-5 | . | TRBV29-1 | TRBD1 | TGCAGCGTTATTCCCGGGACAGGGTGGCTCGAGACCCAGTACTTC | CSVIPGTGWLETQYF
TRBJ2-2 | . | TRBV15 | TRBD2 | TGTGCCACCAGACCGGGAGGGCCATTAATGGCCGGGGAGCTGTTTTTT | CATRPGGPLMAGELFF
TRBJ2-3 | . | TRBV7-9 | TRBD2 | TGTGCCAGCAGCCAAGTAGGATTGAGCGGGGTAGATACGCAGTATTTT | CASSQVGLSGVDTQYF
TRBJ2-1 | . | TRBV19 | . | TGTGCCAGTAGTATAGAGGGTCCGGGTCCGGAGCAGTTCTTC | CASSIEGPGPEQFF
TRBJ1-1 | . | TRBV29-1 | . | TGCAGCATCCTAGGGGGGGGCACTGAAGCTTTCTTT | CSILGGGTEAFF